This TCR beta chain was sequenced in a study of CD8+ T cells in alopecia areata. Study-level background: Patients remained on tofacitinib for 6 to 18 months and then went 6 months without it. Findings and limits, study-wide: Having one nonresponder leaves uncertain how baseline CD8+ expansion relates to response. Higher clonality than in normal scalp was seen in lesional scalp, especially alopecia totalis/universalis.

The V gene lost 2 bases and the J gene lost 6 bases, with 3 bases spanning the gap. The CDR3 loop spans 11 amino acids. Germline V lookup: CDR1 SGHDT, CDR2 YYEEEE. The treatment denotes: oral pan-JAK inhibitor, 5-10 mg twice daily. Alopecia areata patients provided lesional scalp punch biopsies and peripheral blood. Following extraction, RNA underwent reverse transcription to cDNA, which served as the sequencing template. The data were produced by immunoSEQ multiplex PCR, yet TCRdb's version contains in-frame clones alone and is incomplete. This table holds 100,000 to 120,000 clones, roughly three fifths found once. In the case of this clone: Its specificity is unknown.

Sequencing was performed on CD4+ T cells sorted from blood, taken at week 24, from a patient treated with tofacitinib. This chain connects TRBV5-6 to TRBJ2-1; no definite D call. The clonotype was recovered from a human donor with alopecia areata. CDR3 sequence reads: CASSFVNEQFF. DNA of the CDR3: TGTGCCAGCAGCTTTGTCAATGAGCAGTTCTTC.